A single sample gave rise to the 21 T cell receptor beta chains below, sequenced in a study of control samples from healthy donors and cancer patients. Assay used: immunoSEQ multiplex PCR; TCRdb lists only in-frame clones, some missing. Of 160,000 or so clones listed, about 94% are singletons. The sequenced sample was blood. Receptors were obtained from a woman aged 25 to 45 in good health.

The DNA for the CDR3 is TGTGCCAGCAGCTTGATCGGGACGCAGAACACCGGGGAGCTGTTTTTT. This gives the protein CASSLIGTQNTGELFF. V usage is TRBV5-5 and J usage is TRBJ2-2, with D perhaps being TRBD1 or TRBD2 (5 bases each). The CDR3 is 16 amino acids. Germline CDR1 is SGHKS and CDR2 is YYEKEE (reference sequence). V was pared by 1 base and J by 1 base, with 11 bases between.

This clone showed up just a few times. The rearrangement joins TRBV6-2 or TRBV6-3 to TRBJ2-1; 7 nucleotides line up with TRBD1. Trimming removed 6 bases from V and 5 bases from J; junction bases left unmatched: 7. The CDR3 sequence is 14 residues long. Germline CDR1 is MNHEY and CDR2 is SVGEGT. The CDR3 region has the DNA TGTGCCAGCAGCGTCGGACAGGAAAACAATGAGCAGTTCTTC. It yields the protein CASSVGQENNEQFF.

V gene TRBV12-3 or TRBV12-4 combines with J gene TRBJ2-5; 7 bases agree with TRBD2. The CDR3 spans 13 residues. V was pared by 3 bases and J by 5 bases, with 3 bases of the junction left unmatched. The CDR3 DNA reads TGTGCCAGCAGTTTCTCCGGGGGGGAGACCCAGTACTTC. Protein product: CASSFSGGETQYF.

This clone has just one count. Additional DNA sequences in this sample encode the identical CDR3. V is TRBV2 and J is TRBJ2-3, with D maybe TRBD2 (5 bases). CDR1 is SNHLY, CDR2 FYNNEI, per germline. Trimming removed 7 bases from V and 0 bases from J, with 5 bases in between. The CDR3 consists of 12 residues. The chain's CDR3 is CASTGSTDTQYF. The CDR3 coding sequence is TGTGCCAGCACGGGGAGCACAGATACGCAGTATTTT.

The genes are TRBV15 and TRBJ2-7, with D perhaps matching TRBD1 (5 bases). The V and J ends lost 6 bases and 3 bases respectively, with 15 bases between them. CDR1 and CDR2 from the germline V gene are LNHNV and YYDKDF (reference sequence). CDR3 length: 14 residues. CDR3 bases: TGTGCCACCAGTCGTCAGGGCAATGACTACGAGCAGTACTTC. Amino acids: CATSRQGNDYEQYF.

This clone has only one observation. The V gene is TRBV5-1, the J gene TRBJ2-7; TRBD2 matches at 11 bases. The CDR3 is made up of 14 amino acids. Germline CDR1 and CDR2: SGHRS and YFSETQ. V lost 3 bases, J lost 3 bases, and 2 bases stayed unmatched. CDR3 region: CASSSGTSGYEQYF. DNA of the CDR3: TGCGCCAGCAGCTCCGGGACTAGCGGCTACGAGCAGTACTTC.

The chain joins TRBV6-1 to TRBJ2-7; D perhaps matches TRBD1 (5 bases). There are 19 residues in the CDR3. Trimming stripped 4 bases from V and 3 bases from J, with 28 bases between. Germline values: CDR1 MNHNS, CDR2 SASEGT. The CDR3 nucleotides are TGTGCCAGCAGTGCAGACAGACTCGTTCTACATCACACCGTCTACGAGCAGTACTTC. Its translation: CASSADRLVLHHTVYEQYF.

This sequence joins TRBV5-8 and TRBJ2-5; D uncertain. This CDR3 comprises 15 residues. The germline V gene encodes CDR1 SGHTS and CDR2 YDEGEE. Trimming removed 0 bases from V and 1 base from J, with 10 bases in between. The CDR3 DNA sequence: TGTGCCAGCAGCTTGGCCGGTGCCCCCCAAGAGACCCAGTACTTC. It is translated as CASSLAGAPQETQYF.

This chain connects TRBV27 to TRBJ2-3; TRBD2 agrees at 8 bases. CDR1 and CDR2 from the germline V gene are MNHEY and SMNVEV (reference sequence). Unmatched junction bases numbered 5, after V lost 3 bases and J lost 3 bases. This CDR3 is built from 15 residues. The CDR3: CASSFQGLVTDTQYF. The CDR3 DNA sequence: TGTGCCAGCAGTTTCCAGGGACTAGTGACAGATACGCAGTATTTT.

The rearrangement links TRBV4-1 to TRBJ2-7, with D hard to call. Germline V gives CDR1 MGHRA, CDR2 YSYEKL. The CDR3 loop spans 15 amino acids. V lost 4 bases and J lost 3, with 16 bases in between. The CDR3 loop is CASSLDDAVGYEQYF. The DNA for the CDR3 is TGCGCCAGCAGCCTCGATGATGCGGTAGGCTACGAGCAGTACTTC.

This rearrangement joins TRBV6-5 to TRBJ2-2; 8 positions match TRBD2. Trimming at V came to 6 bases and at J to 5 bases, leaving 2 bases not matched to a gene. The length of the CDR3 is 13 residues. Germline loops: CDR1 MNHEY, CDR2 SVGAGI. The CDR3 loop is CASRTSGTGELFF. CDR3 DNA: TGTGCCAGCAGAACTAGCGGTACCGGGGAGCTGTTTTTT.

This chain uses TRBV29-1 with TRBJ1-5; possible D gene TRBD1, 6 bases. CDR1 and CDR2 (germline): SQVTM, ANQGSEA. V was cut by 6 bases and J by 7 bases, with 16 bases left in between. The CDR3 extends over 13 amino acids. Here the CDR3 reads CSVTGGGGQPQHF. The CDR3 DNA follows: TGCAGCGTCACGGGGGGGGGCGGACAGCCCCAGCATTTT.

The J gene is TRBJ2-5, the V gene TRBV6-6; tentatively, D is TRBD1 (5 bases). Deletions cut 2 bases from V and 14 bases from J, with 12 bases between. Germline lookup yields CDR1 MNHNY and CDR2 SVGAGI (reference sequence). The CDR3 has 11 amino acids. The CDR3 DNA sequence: TGTGCCAGCAGTTACCAGGGCATTCTATACTTC. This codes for CASSYQGILYF.

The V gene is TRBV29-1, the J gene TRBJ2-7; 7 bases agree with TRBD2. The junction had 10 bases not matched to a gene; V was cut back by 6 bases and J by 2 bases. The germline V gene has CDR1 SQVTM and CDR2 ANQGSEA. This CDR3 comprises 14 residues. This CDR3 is CSVLSGTGTYEQYF. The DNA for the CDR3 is TGCAGCGTACTGAGCGGGACGGGAACCTACGAGCAGTACTTC.

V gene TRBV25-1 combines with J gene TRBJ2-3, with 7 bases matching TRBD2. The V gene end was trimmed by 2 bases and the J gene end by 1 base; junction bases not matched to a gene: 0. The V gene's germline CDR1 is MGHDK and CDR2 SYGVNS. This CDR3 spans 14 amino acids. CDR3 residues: CASSETSGTDTQYF. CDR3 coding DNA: TGTGCCAGCAGTGAAACTAGCGGCACAGATACGCAGTATTTT.

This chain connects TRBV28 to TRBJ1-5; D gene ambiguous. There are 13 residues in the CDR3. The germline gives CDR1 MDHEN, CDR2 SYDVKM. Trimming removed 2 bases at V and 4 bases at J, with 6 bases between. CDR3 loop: CASSLRANQPQHF. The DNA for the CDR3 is TGTGCCAGCAGTTTAAGAGCGAATCAGCCCCAGCATTTT.

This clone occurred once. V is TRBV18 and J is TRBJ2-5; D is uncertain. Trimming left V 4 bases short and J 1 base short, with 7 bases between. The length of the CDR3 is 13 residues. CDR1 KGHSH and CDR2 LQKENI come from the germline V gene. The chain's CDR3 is CASSQGIQETQYF. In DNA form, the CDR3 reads TGTGCCAGCTCACAGGGCATCCAAGAGACCCAGTACTTC.

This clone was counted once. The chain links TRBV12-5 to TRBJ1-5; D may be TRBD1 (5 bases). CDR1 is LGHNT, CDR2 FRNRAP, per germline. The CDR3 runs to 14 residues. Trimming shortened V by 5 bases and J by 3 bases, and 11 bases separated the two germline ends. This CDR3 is CASGPGSTNQPQHF. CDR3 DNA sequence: TGTGCTAGTGGTCCAGGGTCCACCAATCAGCCCCAGCATTTT.

The CDR3, as DNA: TGTGCCAGCAGTCAGGTTGTAGCCAAAAACATTCAGTACTTC. Residues: CASSQVVAKNIQYF. The chain combines TRBV2 with TRBJ2-4; no clear D. The ends were cut back, 5 bases at V and 0 bases at J, with 8 bases in the middle. Germline values: CDR1 SNHLY, CDR2 FYNNEI. The CDR3 has 14 residues.

CDR3 DNA: TGTGCCAGCAGTTTATGGATAGCTAATGAGCAGTTCTTC. Amino acids: CASSLWIANEQFF. The chain employs TRBV28 and TRBJ2-1; no firm D call. The CDR3 is made up of 13 amino acids. V gave up 0 bases and J gave up 7 bases, with 7 bases separating them. Germline-derived CDR1 and CDR2 are MDHEN and SYDVKM.

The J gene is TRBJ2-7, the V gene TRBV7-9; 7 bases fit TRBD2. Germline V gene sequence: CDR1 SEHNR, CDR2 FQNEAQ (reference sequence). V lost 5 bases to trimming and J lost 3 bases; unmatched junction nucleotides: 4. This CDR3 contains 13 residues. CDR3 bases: TGTGCCAGCAGCACTAGCGAGTACTACGAGCAGTACTTC. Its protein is CASSTSEYYEQYF.